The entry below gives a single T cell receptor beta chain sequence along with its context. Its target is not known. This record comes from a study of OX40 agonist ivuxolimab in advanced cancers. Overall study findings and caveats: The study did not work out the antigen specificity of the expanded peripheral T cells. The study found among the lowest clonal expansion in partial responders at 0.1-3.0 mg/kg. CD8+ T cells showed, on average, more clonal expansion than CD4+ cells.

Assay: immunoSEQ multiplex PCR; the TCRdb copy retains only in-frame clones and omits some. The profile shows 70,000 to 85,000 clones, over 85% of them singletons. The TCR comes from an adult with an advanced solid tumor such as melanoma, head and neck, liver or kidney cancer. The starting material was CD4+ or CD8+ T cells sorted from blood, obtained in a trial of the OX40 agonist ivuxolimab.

Here the CDR3 reads CSVEVQSYEQYF. DNA for the CDR3: TGCAGCGTTGAAGTCCAGTCCTACGAGCAGTACTTC. This rearrangement joins TRBV29-1 to TRBJ2-7; D gene ambiguous. V gave up 1 base and J gave up 1 base, with 5 bases separating them. This CDR3 is 12 amino acids long. Germline V gene data show CDR1 as SQVTM and CDR2 as ANQGSEA.